These 15 T cell receptor beta chains originate from one sample sequenced in a study of tumor and adjacent non-tumor tissue in lung cancer. RNA was extracted from bulk tissue without any cell sorting. Three rounds of nested PCR, following a modified ARM-PCR protocol, produced the TCRbeta library. TCRdb re-called the multiplex PCR reads through MiXCR, storing one row per CDR3 protein. The repertoire has about 81,000 distinct CDR3 sequences, 55% to 80% of them found once; the top ten carry under 9.5%. The sample consisted of lung tumor tissue. Receptors were obtained from a woman between 40 and 50 years old with non-small cell lung cancer.

This clonotype was counted once. A single base separates this from a much larger clone, so it may be a read error. The chain uses TRBV10-3 and TRBJ1-5; no reliable D call. Per germline, CDR1 ENHRY and CDR2 SYGVKD. V lost 2 bases and J 4 bases, leaving 15 bases between the germline ends. The CDR3 sequence is 16 residues long. The CDR3 spells CAISERLGYTNQPQHF. The CDR3 DNA sequence: TGTGCCATCAGTGAGAGGCTCGGGTATACAAATCAGCCCCAGCATTTT.

About this clonotype itself: This is likely a read error, given that the CDR3 carries no conserved phenylalanine or tryptophan at its end. For the CDR3, the DNA is TGTGCCAGCAGCCTGCCTCAGTGGGCCTATGGCTACACCTTA. It yields the protein CASSLPQWAYGYTL. The gene calls are TRBV11-2 and TRBJ1-2; D is unresolved. Trimming shortened V by 5 bases and J by 4 bases, and 14 bases separated the two germline ends. This CDR3 has 14 residues. Germline CDR1 SGHAT, CDR2 FQNNGV.

This clonotype has a count of ten or more. This chain connects TRBV7-8 to TRBJ1-2; 8 positions match TRBD1. Germline lookup yields CDR1 SGHVS and CDR2 FQNEAQ. The V segment lost 5 bases and the J segment 4 bases; nucleotides outside the gene matches: 3. The CDR3 runs to 13 residues. The CDR3 DNA reads TGTGCCAGCAGCCGGGACAGGAGCTATGGCTACACCTTC. Translated, it gives CASSRDRSYGYTF.

The rearrangement links TRBV29-1 to TRBJ1-1, with D perhaps matching TRBD1 (5 bases). Germline CDR1 is SQVTM and CDR2 is ANQGSEA. The ends were cut back, 1 base at V and 6 bases at J, with 27 bases in the middle. The CDR3 runs to 18 residues. CDR3 in amino acids: CSVEGGFNMEEFDAEAFF. The CDR3 DNA is TGCAGCGTTGAAGGGGGGTTCAACATGGAAGAGTTTGACGCTGAAGCTTTCTTT.

Of note for this clonotype: The CDR3 does not end in the conserved phenylalanine or tryptophan, so this is likely a read error. This rearrangement joins TRBV6-1 to TRBJ2-3; 7 bases map to TRBD2. The CDR3 covers 13 residues. The V gene's germline CDR1 is MNHNS and CDR2 SASEGT. The CDR3 protein is CTSGSGRTDTQYY. CDR3 bases: TGTACCAGCGGTAGCGGGCGCACAGATACACAGTATTAT.

V and J are TRBV20-1 and TRBJ2-1; 7 nucleotides agree with TRBD2. Unmatched junction bases numbered 12, after V lost 6 bases and J lost 7 bases. The V gene's germline CDR1 is DFQATT and CDR2 SNEGSKA (reference sequence). This CDR3 contains 14 residues. The CDR3: CSATASGTGNEQFF. CDR3 DNA: TGCAGTGCCACGGCTAGCGGAACTGGGAATGAGCAGTTCTTC.

Turning to this clonotype: A much larger clone lies one base from this, so it may be a read error. The V and J genes are TRBV20-1 and TRBJ2-1, with 9 bases aligning to TRBD1. Near its end, the DNA agrees better with TRBJ2-7, so the J call may be wrong. The CDR3 spans 16 residues. Germline V gene lookup returns CDR1 DFQATT and CDR2 SNEGSKA (reference sequence). The CDR3: CSAGALQGAAYNEQYF. CDR3 nucleotide sequence: TGCAGTGCTGGGGCCTTACAGGGGGCCGCATACAATGAGCAGTACTTC.

Details on this clonotype: This sequence may be a read error, since a much larger clone differs from it by one base. The chain combines TRBV7-8 with TRBJ2-1, with a possible D match to TRBD1 (5 bases). Germline V lookup: CDR1 SGHVS, CDR2 FQNEAQ. This CDR3 has 16 residues. The chain's CDR3 is CASNLYLGAGSNEQFF. CDR3 bases: TGTGCCAGCAACTTATATCTGGGCGCAGGGTCGAATGAGCAGTTCTTC.

Comment on this clonotype: A much larger clone lies one base from this, so it may be a read error. The J gene is TRBJ2-4, the V gene TRBV20-1; 11 nucleotides agree with TRBD2. Germline V gene data show CDR1 as DFQATT and CDR2 as SNEGSKA (reference sequence). CDR3 length: 16 amino acids. V was clipped by 0 bases and J by 8 bases; unmatched bases: 9. The CDR3 region is CSARDPASGGKDIQYF. CDR3 bases: TGCAGTGCTAGAGATCCGGCTAGCGGGGGGAAAGACATTCAGTACTTC.

The rearrangement joins TRBV6-1 to TRBJ2-5, with D possibly being TRBD1 or TRBD2 (5 bases each). CDR3 size: 11 residues. V lost 9 bases and J lost 5, with 10 bases in between. Germline CDR1 is MNHNS and CDR2 is SASEGT. Here the CDR3 DNA reads TGTGCCAGTAGGGACCTGGAGACCCAGTACTTC. This codes for CASRDLETQYF.

The V gene is TRBV29-1, the J gene TRBJ1-1; D is perhaps TRBD1 (6 bases). The CDR3 length is 14 residues. The germline V gene has CDR1 SQVTM and CDR2 ANQGSEA. V was shortened by 1 base and J by 13 bases, with 22 bases between the two germline ends. Here the CDR3 reads CSVEGGGQITEIFF. The CDR3, as DNA: TGCAGCGTTGAAGGGGGAGGACAGATCACTGAAATTTTCTTT.

Remarks on this clonotype: Germline is not matched at one junction end, which may reflect a read error. This chain uses TRBV11-2 with TRBJ2-7; D gene unclear. CDR3 length equals 15 residues. Germline assignment: CDR1 SGHAT and CDR2 FQNNGV. The CDR3 DNA is TGTACCAGCATCTTAGATCCCCAGAGGTCCTACGAGCAATACTTC. It specifies CTSILDPQRSYEQYF.

This clonotype was seen only once. One end of the junction varies from germline; a read error may be responsible. This chain uses TRBV6-1 with TRBJ1-1; 7 bases match TRBD1. The CDR3 runs 15 residues. Germline CDR1 reads MNHNS; CDR2 reads SASEGT. CDR3 region: CASSLRTGEAPEALF. The DNA for the CDR3 is TGTGCTAGCAGTCTCCGAACAGGGGAGGCCCCTGAAGCTTTGTTT.

A few counts support this clonotype. This may stem from a read error, because a much larger clone lies one nucleotide away. J is TRBJ1-2 and V is TRBV5-6, with D possibly TRBD1 on 6 matching bases. CDR1 is SGHDT, CDR2 YYEEEE, per germline. This CDR3 has 16 amino acids. In DNA, the CDR3 is TGTGCCAACAGCCCCCTTTCAAGACAGGCTAACTATGGCTACACCTTC. Protein product: CANSPLSRQANYGYTF.

The table lists this clonotype with many counts. The rearrangement joins TRBV5-5 to TRBJ2-2, with 9 bases lining up with TRBD1. The CDR3 covers 14 residues. V gave up 7 bases and J gave up 6 bases; unmatched junction bases: 7. Looked up from germline, CDR1 is SGHKS and CDR2 is YYEKEE (reference sequence). The CDR3 DNA reads as TGTGCCAGCCAGGACAGGGGACGCGCCGGGGAGCTGTTTTTT. Translation: CASQDRGRAGELFF.